These 31 T cell receptor beta chains share one sample of origin, sequenced in a study of CD8+ T cells in alopecia areata. Stated treatment: oral pan-JAK inhibitor, 5-10 mg twice daily. The authors extracted RNA and reverse transcribed it into cDNA as the sequencing template. Sequencing was performed with immunoSEQ multiplex PCR; in TCRdb, only in-frame clones are kept and a portion is missing. The profile shows under 250,000 clones, approximately 57% of them singletons. Sequencing used CD4+ T cells sorted from blood, obtained at week 4, from a patient treated with tofacitinib. The source is a human donor with alopecia areata.

The chain has TRBV5-1 and TRBJ2-7, with D possibly TRBD2 on 5 matching bases. Between the trimmed V and J ends, which lost 0 bases and 5 bases, there was a span of 15 bases. Germline V gene sequence: CDR1 SGHRS, CDR2 YFSETQ. CDR3 length equals 15 residues. DNA for the CDR3: TGCGCCAGCAGCTTGGAGTATTTCGGGAAAGACGAGCAGTACTTC. Translation gives CASSLEYFGKDEQYF.

This rearrangement joins TRBV29-1 to TRBJ2-1; D uncertain. The CDR3 totals 13 residues. The V gene's germline CDR1 is SQVTM and CDR2 ANQGSEA. The V end lost 4 bases, the J end lost 4 bases, and 11 bases lay between the germline ends. The CDR3 spells CSVAEINYNEQFF. The CDR3 bases are TGCAGCGTTGCCGAGATAAATTACAATGAGCAGTTCTTC.

This chain connects TRBV7-2 to TRBJ2-1; 11 nucleotides line up with TRBD2. From germline, CDR1 is SGHTA and CDR2 FQGNSA. With 5 bases clipped from V and 4 bases from J, the junction kept 4 bases outside the gene matches. This CDR3 has 15 residues. The CDR3 reads CASSQLAGAYNEQFF. In DNA, the CDR3 is TGTGCCAGCAGCCAACTAGCGGGGGCTTACAATGAGCAGTTCTTC.

The chain joins TRBV30 to TRBJ2-1, with TRBD2 matching 8 bases. Germline V gene lookup returns CDR1 GTSNPN and CDR2 SVGIG (reference sequence). The CDR3 spans 16 residues. CDR3 sequence: CAITAGGKTNYNEQFF. The CDR3 region has the DNA TGTGCAATAACGGCGGGGGGCAAGACTAACTACAATGAGCAGTTCTTC.

A remark on this clone: This same CDR3 is encoded by further DNA sequences in the sample. V usage is TRBV29-1 and J usage is TRBJ2-7; unclear D gene. This CDR3 contains 11 residues. With 4 bases removed from V and 2 bases from J, the gap between germline ends came to 6 bases. Germline V gene data show CDR1 as SQVTM and CDR2 as ANQGSEA. CDR3 residues: CSVAGAYEQYF. Written as DNA, the CDR3 is TGCAGCGTTGCAGGAGCCTACGAGCAGTACTTC.

In this sample, this clone turned up a few times. The CDR3 protein is CASRDAGNTIYF. The CDR3, as DNA: TGTGCCAGCAGGGATGCTGGAAACACCATATATTTT. V and J are TRBV9 and TRBJ1-3; D unresolved. CDR1 is SGDLS, CDR2 YYNGEE, per germline. Trimming cost V 5 bases and J 2 bases, with 5 bases left between them. The CDR3 spans 12 residues. Using reference TRBV9 and TRBJ1-3 for the parts outside the CDR3, the full variable domain is DSGVTQTPKHLITATGQRVTLRCSPRSGDLSVYWYQQSLDQGLQFLIQYYNGEERAKGNILERFSAQQFPDLHSELNLSSLELGDSALYFCASRDAGNTIYFGEGSWLTVV.

There are a few counts of this clone. The chain carries TRBV5-1 and TRBJ1-6; 9 bases align to TRBD1. From germline, CDR1 is SGHRS and CDR2 YFSETQ. J was trimmed by 7 bases and V by 2 bases; bases with no gene match: 4. The CDR3 has 15 amino acids. This chain's CDR3 is CASSLQGAQNSPLHF. The CDR3 DNA is TGCGCCAGCAGCTTACAGGGGGCGCAGAATTCACCCCTCCACTTT.

The rearrangement links TRBV29-1 to TRBJ2-7; TRBD1 matches 8 bases. Germline CDR1 SQVTM, CDR2 ANQGSEA. The CDR3 extends over 11 amino acids. Trimming removed 8 bases from V and 6 bases from J; junction bases left unmatched: 6. CDR3 loop: CSTTTGGEQYF. The CDR3 DNA reads TGCAGCACAACTACAGGGGGCGAGCAGTACTTC.

The gene calls are TRBV19 and TRBJ1-1; TRBD1 matches at 9 bases. The CDR3 has 14 amino acids. Per germline, CDR1 LNHDA and CDR2 SQIVND (reference sequence). V was pared by 6 bases and J by 3 bases, with 5 bases of the junction left unmatched. The CDR3 DNA reads as TGTGCCAGTAGAACACAGGGGGCAGACACTGAAGCTTTCTTT. Its protein is CASRTQGADTEAFF.

V gene TRBV6-1 combines with J gene TRBJ1-5; 7 bases match TRBD1. This CDR3 is 15 amino acids long. From germline, CDR1 is MNHNS and CDR2 SASEGT. Trimming at V came to 6 bases and at J to 3 bases, leaving 8 bases not matched to a gene. CDR3: CASSYGQANNQPQHF. CDR3 bases: TGTGCCAGCAGCTATGGACAGGCCAACAATCAGCCCCAGCATTTT.

In this sample, this clone turned up a few times. This chain uses TRBV11-3 with TRBJ1-1; TRBD1 might be the D (5 bases). Trimming shortened V by 2 bases and J by 3 bases, and 10 bases separated the two germline ends. The CDR3 extends over 14 amino acids. CDR1 SGHNT and CDR2 YENEEA come from the germline V gene. This CDR3 is CASSLWRGDTEAFF. The CDR3 region has the DNA TGTGCCAGCAGCTTATGGAGGGGAGACACTGAAGCTTTCTTT.

The gene calls are TRBV2 and TRBJ1-1; TRBD1 is a possible D gene (5 bases). CDR3 length equals 20 residues. Trimming stripped 10 bases from V and 1 base from J, with 34 bases between. Germline-derived CDR1 and CDR2 are SNHLY and FYNNEI. CDR3 sequence: CATERKEGTYREQSNTEAFF. The CDR3 DNA reads as TGTGCCACCGAGCGCAAAGAAGGGACTTATCGGGAACAGTCGAACACTGAAGCTTTCTTT.

CDR3 loop: CASSQAGGHGYTF. CDR3 nucleotide sequence: TGCGCCAGCAGCCAAGCAGGGGGGCATGGCTACACCTTC. The genes are TRBV4-1 and TRBJ1-2; 7 bases are shared with TRBD1. Trimming cost V 1 base and J 6 bases; bases outside gene matches: 2. This CDR3 spans 13 amino acids. Germline CDR1 is MGHRA and CDR2 is YSYEKL.

This clone was counted a few times. The CDR3 reads CSVSGLAGVNEQFF. In nucleotides, the CDR3 is TGCAGCGTGTCGGGACTAGCGGGGGTCAATGAGCAGTTCTTC. V is TRBV29-1 and J is TRBJ2-1; 14 nucleotides match TRBD2. V trimming: 6 bases; J trimming: 6 bases; junction bases outside the gene matches: 4. The length of the CDR3 is 14 residues. Germline V gene sequence: CDR1 SQVTM, CDR2 ANQGSEA.

This clone was seen a few times. The V gene is TRBV27, the J gene TRBJ1-2; possible D gene TRBD1, 5 bases. CDR3 length: 17 residues. V lost 8 bases and J lost 5, with 27 bases in between. Germline loops: CDR1 MNHEY, CDR2 SMNVEV (reference sequence). CDR3 residues: CASGGINRPSQGYGYTF. DNA of the CDR3: TGTGCCAGCGGAGGAATTAACAGGCCTTCCCAAGGGTATGGCTACACCTTC.

The V gene is TRBV30, the J gene TRBJ1-2, with 7 positions matching TRBD1. Losses at the gene ends were 3 bases for V and 0 bases for J; bases not matched to a gene: 4. Germline V gene data show CDR1 as GTSNPN and CDR2 as SVGIG (reference sequence). The CDR3 spans 14 residues. The DNA of the CDR3 is TGTGCCTGGAGGCCAGGGGGGGCTAACTATGGCTACACCTTC. As protein: CAWRPGGANYGYTF.

The chain links TRBV9 to TRBJ2-3; weak D call: TRBD1 (6 bases). V lost 2 bases and J 8 bases, leaving 18 bases between the germline ends. The CDR3 has 15 residues. Germline lookup yields CDR1 SGDLS and CDR2 YYNGEE. DNA for the CDR3: TGTGCCAGCAGCGTCAGCTCAGGGGCTCCGGTTACGCAGTATTTT. Protein: CASSVSSGAPVTQYF.

As DNA, the CDR3 is TGTGCCTGGAGAAGGGGGGCAAATCAGCCCCAGCATTTT. Translation gives CAWRRGANQPQHF. The chain has TRBV30 and TRBJ1-5; weak D call: TRBD1 (6 bases). The CDR3 covers 13 residues. The germline CDR1 and CDR2 sequences are GTSNPN and SVGIG (reference sequence). The V gene lost 3 bases and the J gene lost 4 bases, with 10 bases spanning the gap.

The chain has TRBV6-1 and TRBJ2-3; D not certain. V dropped 2 bases and J dropped 1 base, with 16 bases sitting between them. Germline V gene data show CDR1 as MNHNS and CDR2 as SASEGT. The CDR3 spans 17 residues. The CDR3 nucleotides are TGTGCCAGCAGTGAAACCCATCCGGTGGCCCGCACAGATACGCAGTATTTT. Protein: CASSETHPVARTDTQYF.

The V gene is TRBV6-6, the J gene TRBJ1-2; no clear D. Germline assignment: CDR1 MNHNY and CDR2 SVGAGI (reference sequence). Trimming stripped 6 bases from V and 2 bases from J, with 7 bases between. CDR3 length: 12 amino acids. The CDR3 protein is CASSPENYGYTF. The CDR3 DNA reads as TGTGCCAGCAGCCCAGAGAACTATGGCTACACCTTC.

This clone was detected only a few times. V gene TRBV19 combines with J gene TRBJ1-1; D is unclear. V was clipped by 4 bases and J by 2 bases, with 8 bases between them. CDR1 and CDR2 from the germline V gene are LNHDA and SQIVND (reference sequence). The CDR3 sequence is 13 residues long. This CDR3 reads CASSRTYNTEAFF. For the CDR3, the DNA is TGTGCCAGTAGTAGGACGTACAACACTGAAGCTTTCTTT.

The chain carries TRBV7-6 and TRBJ1-1; D is unresolved. CDR3 length: 13 residues. Trimming stripped 5 bases from V and 6 bases from J, with 13 bases between. Per the germline V gene, CDR1 is SGHVS and CDR2 is FNYEAQ. The CDR3 loop is CASSVEGFSEAFF. Written as DNA, the CDR3 is TGTGCCAGCAGCGTAGAAGGGTTCTCTGAAGCTTTCTTT.

Only a few counts were recorded for this clone. This chain links TRBV6-5 with TRBJ1-2, with a weak D call TRBD1 (6 bases). From germline, CDR1 is MNHEY and CDR2 SVGAGI. Trimming shortened V by 5 bases and J by 8 bases, and 18 bases separated the two germline ends. The CDR3 loop spans 14 amino acids. The CDR3 spells CASSAHTGSSGYTF. CDR3 DNA: TGTGCCAGCAGTGCACACACAGGGTCTAGCGGCTACACCTTC.

The chain recombines TRBV18 with TRBJ1-2; D possibly corresponds to TRBD1 (5 bases). V lost 6 bases, J lost 2 bases, and 16 bases lay in between. The CDR3 has 15 residues. Germline CDR1 KGHSH, CDR2 LQKENI. CDR3 DNA sequence: TGTGCCAGCTCCCTACAGGCCCAACCAAACTATGGCTACACCTTC. Translation gives CASSLQAQPNYGYTF.

The chain combines TRBV2 with TRBJ1-1; D gene ambiguous. The V gene's germline CDR1 is SNHLY and CDR2 FYNNEI. V was pared by 8 bases and J by 5 bases, with 6 bases between. The CDR3 spans 10 residues. CDR3 loop: CASARTEAFF. CDR3 bases: TGTGCCAGCGCGAGGACTGAAGCTTTCTTT.

This clone turned up a few times. J is TRBJ1-2 and V is TRBV12-5; D is uncertain. Germline values: CDR1 LGHNT, CDR2 FRNRAP. Trimming took off 0 bases at V and 4 bases at J, with 15 bases between the two ends. This CDR3 comprises 16 residues. The CDR3 reads CASGLVMGEAVYGYTF. The DNA for the CDR3 is TGTGCTAGTGGTTTGGTAATGGGAGAAGCGGTCTATGGCTACACCTTC.

The V and J genes are TRBV11-2 and TRBJ1-3, with no clear D. V was trimmed by 5 bases and J by 0 bases, leaving 11 bases between them. Germline V CDR1 and CDR2: SGHAT, FQNNGV. The CDR3 runs 15 residues. This CDR3 is CASSPDGYSGNTIYF. Written as DNA, the CDR3 is TGTGCCAGCAGCCCGGACGGATACTCTGGAAACACCATATATTTT.

The chain links TRBV30 to TRBJ1-4; D call uncertain. V was pared by 0 bases and J by 0 bases, with 17 bases between. Germline V gene sequence: CDR1 GTSNPN, CDR2 SVGIG (reference sequence). There are 18 residues in the CDR3. The chain's CDR3 is CAWSVFVGGRATNEKLFF. DNA of the CDR3: TGTGCCTGGAGTGTTTTTGTAGGAGGACGTGCAACTAATGAAAAACTGTTTTTT.

CDR3 sequence (DNA): TGCAGCGTGGCCCGGGACGGGAACACCGGGGAGCTGTTTTTT. Protein product: CSVARDGNTGELFF. This chain links TRBV29-1 with TRBJ2-2; D is tentatively TRBD1 or TRBD2 (5 bases each). V lost 6 bases to trimming and J lost 1 base, with 12 bases between them. This CDR3 contains 14 residues. Looked up from germline, CDR1 is SQVTM and CDR2 is ANQGSEA.

The chain links TRBV6-1 to TRBJ2-7, with 8 nucleotides matching TRBD2. Germline V lookup: CDR1 MNHNS, CDR2 SASEGT. There are 14 residues in the CDR3. V was clipped by 4 bases and J by 5 bases; unmatched bases: 7. The CDR3 sequence is CASSVEAGVHEQYF. The DNA for the CDR3 is TGTGCCAGCAGTGTCGAAGCGGGGGTCCACGAGCAGTACTTC.

This chain joins TRBV29-1 and TRBJ1-1; D ambiguous. V was trimmed by 6 bases and J by 1 base, leaving 15 bases between them. The CDR3 totals 14 residues. Germline assignment: CDR1 SQVTM and CDR2 ANQGSEA. The CDR3 DNA is TGCAGCGTGGCTGGACGGTTGAAGAACACTGAAGCTTTCTTT. Translated: CSVAGRLKNTEAFF.